One sample yielded the 5 T cell receptor beta chains listed below, sequenced in a study of identical twins. Each CDR3 protein gets one entry after TCRdb re-called the 5' RACE reads with MiXCR. The table shows approximately 600,000 distinct CDR3 sequences, with under 8.5% occurring only once. These same data were also listed under a study on yellow fever vaccine responses in identical twins.

Source material: PBMCs. The receptors derive from a woman younger than 30 in good health.

The chain uses TRBV10-2 and TRBJ2-6, with TRBD2 as a possible D gene (5 bases). V gave up 0 bases and J gave up 0 bases, with 9 bases separating them. Per germline, CDR1 WSHSY and CDR2 SAAADI. The CDR3 is made up of 17 amino acids. CDR3 region: CASSESRGNSGANVLTF. DNA of the CDR3: TGCGCCAGCAGTGAGTCCCGGGGAAACTCTGGGGCCAACGTCCTGACTTTC.

This clonotype was seen a handful of times. The CDR3 DNA follows: TGTGCCAGCAGCTTAGCCGGGTTGGCCACTGAAGCTTTCTTT. As protein: CASSLAGLATEAFF. The chain uses TRBV7-9 and TRBJ1-1; no clear D. This CDR3 has 14 residues. The germline V gene encodes CDR1 SEHNR and CDR2 FQNEAQ (reference sequence). With 0 bases removed from V and 4 bases from J, the gap between germline ends came to 9 bases.

The chain joins TRBV28 to TRBJ2-6, with 7 bases matching TRBD1. The germline gives CDR1 MDHEN, CDR2 SYDVKM. Trimming at V came to 4 bases and at J to 2 bases, leaving 2 bases not matched to a gene. The CDR3 loop spans 15 amino acids. CDR3 sequence (DNA): TGTGCCAGCAGTTCTGGACAGGCTGGGGCCAACGTCCTGACTTTC. As protein: CASSSGQAGANVLTF.

Comments on this clonotype: One end of the junction fails to match germline, which may point to a read error. CDR3 sequence: CASTQGQGLDTEAFF. The CDR3 region has the DNA TGTGCCAGCACCCAAGGACAGGGTTTAGATACTGAAGCTTTCTTT. The chain recombines TRBV3-1 with TRBJ1-1; TRBD1 matches at 8 bases. From germline, CDR1 is LGHDT and CDR2 YNNKEL (reference sequence). The CDR3 is 15 amino acids. The full variable domain, rest sourced from reference TRBV3-1 and TRBJ1-1, is DTAVSQTPKYLVTQMGNDKSIKCEQNLGHDTMYWYKQDSKKFLKIMFSYNNKELIINETVPNRFSPKSPDKAHLNLHINSLELGDSAVYFCASTQGQGLDTEAFFGQGTRLTVV.

This clonotype was recorded at least ten times. The chain is built from TRBV12-3 or TRBV12-4 and TRBJ2-1; 7 bases line up with TRBD2. Losses at the gene ends were 5 bases for V and 2 bases for J; bases not matched to a gene: 9. There are 16 residues in the CDR3. Written as DNA, the CDR3 is TGTGCCAGCAGTCCTACGACTAGCCGAACCTACAATGAGCAGTTCTTC. This codes for CASSPTTSRTYNEQFF.